Following are 31 T cell receptor beta chains from one sample sequenced in a study of spatial heterogeneity in lung cancer. Noted time point: blood at routine non-recurrence follow-up after resection. Unsorted whole RNA from tumor, nontumor lung or frozen PBMC underwent sequencing. TCRdb reanalysed the 5' RACE reads using MiXCR and keeps one entry per CDR3 protein. The repertoire consists of 95,000 to 130,000 distinct CDR3 sequences, with 10% to 15% occurring once and the leading ten covering roughly 17%. The sequences come from PBMCs, collected at follow-up. These receptors all come from a male donor with early-stage non-small cell lung cancer.

This chain joins TRBV13 and TRBJ2-7; D is unclear. From germline, CDR1 is PRHDT and CDR2 FYEKMQ (reference sequence). V was pared by 5 bases and J by 2 bases, with 22 bases between. The CDR3 sequence is 17 residues long. In DNA, the CDR3 is TGTGCCAGCAGCCCTACATTGGGGTGGTACCCTACCTACGAGCAGTACTTC. It is translated as CASSPTLGWYPTYEQYF.

This clonotype has a handful of counts. This chain connects TRBV29-1 to TRBJ1-1, with D possibly matching TRBD1 (6 bases). There are 14 residues in the CDR3. Germline V gene sequence: CDR1 SQVTM, CDR2 ANQGSEA. The V and J ends lost 6 bases and 0 bases respectively, with 14 bases between them. The CDR3 sequence is CSVRQVIMNTEAFF. CDR3 DNA sequence: TGCAGCGTCCGACAGGTTATTATGAACACTGAAGCTTTCTTT.

The gene calls are TRBV7-2 and TRBJ2-1; D not resolved. Trimming cost V 5 bases and J 9 bases, with 11 bases left between them. The CDR3 totals 12 residues. Germline V gene lookup returns CDR1 SGHTA and CDR2 FQGNSA. CDR3 loop: CASSQGPGEQFF. The DNA of the CDR3 is TGTGCCAGCAGCCAAGGCCCGGGTGAGCAGTTCTTC.

This clonotype was detected only a few times. The chain couples TRBV7-2 to TRBJ2-7; 14 bases fit TRBD2. CDR3 length: 16 amino acids. The germline V gene encodes CDR1 SGHTA and CDR2 FQGNSA. After removal of 5 bases from V and 9 bases from J, the junction contained 12 bases not matched to a gene. For the CDR3, the DNA is TGTGCCAGCAGCCCCTCCACCGGGACTAGCGGGGGTGGGCAGTACTTC. Its translation is CASSPSTGTSGGGQYF.

This clonotype appeared a few times. J is TRBJ2-5 and V is TRBV6-2 or TRBV6-3; weak D call: TRBD1 (5 bases). The CDR3 covers 14 residues. CDR1 MNHEY and CDR2 SVGEGT come from the germline V gene. Trimming took 8 bases from V and 4 from J, leaving 17 bases between them. The CDR3 protein is CASFTGQTRETQYF. The DNA of the CDR3 is TGTGCCAGCTTCACCGGACAAACGAGAGAGACCCAGTACTTC.

This chain joins TRBV9 and TRBJ2-3; a weak D match, TRBD2 (6 bases). The germline gives CDR1 SGDLS, CDR2 YYNGEE. CDR3 length equals 17 residues. Between the trimmed V and J ends, which lost 4 bases and 3 bases, there was a span of 21 bases. The CDR3 sequence is CASSRLPNGGSTDTQYF. The DNA for the CDR3 is TGTGCCAGCAGCCGCCTTCCAAACGGGGGATCTACAGATACGCAGTATTTT. The full variable domain, its missing parts supplied by reference TRBV9 and TRBJ2-3, is DSGVTQTPKHLITATGQRVTLRCSPRSGDLSVYWYQQSLDQGLQFLIQYYNGEERAKGNILERFSAQQFPDLHSELNLSSLELGDSALYFCASSRLPNGGSTDTQYFGPGTRLTVL.

This clonotype was observed at least ten times. CDR3 coding DNA: TGTGCCAGCATAGAGAGGGTCAATCAGCCCCAGCATTTT. As protein: CASIERVNQPQHF. The V call is TRBV28, the J call TRBJ1-5; D is ambiguous. V was pared by 7 bases and J by 3 bases, with 10 bases between. Looked up from germline, CDR1 is MDHEN and CDR2 is SYDVKM. CDR3 size: 13 residues.

This clonotype was picked up many times. This chain connects TRBV4-1 to TRBJ2-2, with a possible D match to TRBD1 (6 bases). Trimming shortened V by 1 base and J by 2 bases, and 17 bases separated the two germline ends. The germline CDR1 and CDR2 sequences are MGHRA and YSYEKL. There are 18 residues in the CDR3. The CDR3 region has the DNA TGCGCCAGCAGCCAAGTTCCCCTAATACAGGGAAACACCGGGGAGCTGTTTTTT. This gives the protein CASSQVPLIQGNTGELFF.

This rearrangement joins TRBV24-1 to TRBJ1-5; D is unclear. In germline, CDR1 is KGHDR, CDR2 SFDVKD. Trimming removed 11 bases from V and 1 base from J, with 17 bases in between. This CDR3 is built from 15 residues. CDR3 sequence reads: CAITVGNLSNQPQHF. The CDR3 nucleotides are TGTGCCATAACCGTGGGTAACTTAAGCAATCAGCCCCAGCATTTT.

This clonotype appeared many times. The V call is TRBV20-1, the J call TRBJ2-3, with TRBD2 as a possible D gene (5 bases). V lost 3 bases to trimming and J lost 1 base, with 5 bases between them. The germline V gene encodes CDR1 DFQATT and CDR2 SNEGSKA (reference sequence). The CDR3 extends over 12 amino acids. CDR3 nucleotides: TGCAGTGCTAGCGGGGGCACAGATACGCAGTATTTT. This translates into CSASGGTDTQYF.

By proportion, this clonotype is medium-sized. The chain combines TRBV6-1 with TRBJ2-2; tentatively, D is TRBD1 (5 bases). The CDR3 loop spans 15 amino acids. V lost 2 bases to trimming and J lost 1 base, with 8 bases between them. Germline values: CDR1 MNHNS, CDR2 SASEGT. The CDR3 protein is CASSESGQNTGELFF. The CDR3 DNA sequence: TGTGCCAGCAGTGAATCCGGACAGAACACCGGGGAGCTGTTTTTT.

This clonotype was seen more than once but under ten times. The chain is built from TRBV5-4 and TRBJ1-6, with D possibly TRBD1 on 6 matching bases. Trimming took 2 bases from V and 5 from J, leaving 14 bases between them. The germline V gene has CDR1 SGHNT and CDR2 YYREEE (reference sequence). CDR3 size: 16 residues. CDR3 bases: TGTGCCAGCAGCTTACTACAGGGAATGGATAATTCACCCCTCCACTTT. As protein: CASSLLQGMDNSPLHF.

The chain is built from TRBV28 and TRBJ1-5; possibly TRBD1 for D (6 bases). The ends were cut back, 5 bases at V and 0 bases at J, with 20 bases in the middle. Looked up from germline, CDR1 is MDHEN and CDR2 is SYDVKM. The CDR3 totals 18 residues. In DNA form, the CDR3 reads TGTGCCAGCAGTACCCGCCGCAGTGGGGGCTATAGCAATCAGCCCCAGCATTTT. As protein: CASSTRRSGGYSNQPQHF.

V gene TRBV20-1 combines with J gene TRBJ2-1; TRBD2 matches 15 bases. CDR3 size: 15 residues. The ends lost 4 bases at V and 4 bases at J; junction bases unmatched: 2. Germline V gene lookup returns CDR1 DFQATT and CDR2 SNEGSKA (reference sequence). CDR3 coding DNA: TGCAGTGCTACCGGGACTAGCGGGGGGTACAATGAGCAGTTCTTC. Residues: CSATGTSGGYNEQFF.

The chain employs TRBV11-2 and TRBJ2-7, with 7 bases identical to TRBD1. Germline V gives CDR1 SGHAT, CDR2 FQNNGV. The CDR3 spans 13 residues. With 3 bases clipped from V and 2 bases from J, the junction kept 1 base outside the gene matches. CDR3 coding DNA: TGTGCCAGCAGCTTGGGGACAGCCTACGAGCAGTACTTC. This encodes CASSLGTAYEQYF.

In its sample, this clonotype was seen many times. This CDR3 reads CSASSSGGGSYEQYF. The DNA for the CDR3 is TGCAGTGCTAGCTCTAGCGGGGGAGGGTCCTACGAGCAGTACTTC. The chain uses TRBV20-1 and TRBJ2-7; TRBD2 agrees at 10 bases. V was clipped by 3 bases and J by 1 base; unmatched bases: 6. CDR3 size: 15 residues. From germline, CDR1 is DFQATT and CDR2 SNEGSKA (reference sequence).

In this sample, this clonotype turned up a few times. The chain links TRBV9 to TRBJ1-2, with 7 nucleotides matching TRBD1. The CDR3 runs 15 residues. V trimming: 2 bases; J trimming: 2 bases; junction bases outside the gene matches: 6. The germline CDR1 and CDR2 sequences are SGDLS and YYNGEE. The CDR3 region is CASSVSPTGNYGYTF. The DNA of the CDR3 is TGTGCCAGCAGCGTTTCACCGACAGGGAACTATGGCTACACCTTC.

This clonotype was observed at least ten times. V usage is TRBV4-3 and J usage is TRBJ1-1; no clear D gene. This CDR3 is built from 14 residues. CDR1 is LGHNA and CDR2 is YSLEER in the germline V gene. Trimming left V 6 bases short and J 1 base short, with 12 bases between. CDR3 in amino acids: CASSYWTANTEAFF. The CDR3 DNA reads TGCGCCAGCAGTTATTGGACGGCGAACACTGAAGCTTTCTTT.

This clonotype showed up many times. The genes are TRBV29-1 and TRBJ1-5, with 7 bases fitting TRBD1. V shed 4 bases and J 5 bases; nucleotides not matched to a gene: 5. CDR1 and CDR2 (germline): SQVTM, ANQGSEA. The CDR3 totals 13 residues. The CDR3 is CSVGTGRDQPQHF. The CDR3 bases are TGCAGCGTTGGGACAGGACGAGATCAGCCCCAGCATTTT.

This clonotype was seen more than once but under ten times. This chain uses TRBV5-1 with TRBJ2-1, with a possible D match to TRBD2 (6 bases). The germline V gene encodes CDR1 SGHRS and CDR2 YFSETQ. Trimming shortened V by 0 bases and J by 5 bases, and 9 bases separated the two germline ends. The CDR3 consists of 14 residues. CDR3 nucleotide sequence: TGCGCCAGCAGCTTGGGGGACTTTCACAATGAGCAGTTCTTC. It specifies CASSLGDFHNEQFF.

This rearrangement joins TRBV25-1 to TRBJ2-1, with a tentative D call TRBD2 (6 bases). The CDR3 length is 11 residues. Trimming removed 10 bases from V and 9 bases from J, with 13 bases in between. From germline, CDR1 is MGHDK and CDR2 SYGVNS. The DNA for the CDR3 is TGTGCCACCGCAGGGACTGCTGAGCAGTTCTTC. It codes for CATAGTAEQFF.

The V gene is TRBV6-2 or TRBV6-3, the J gene TRBJ2-3; D remains ambiguous. The CDR3 has 13 amino acids. CDR1 and CDR2 from the germline V gene are MNHEY and SVGEGT. The germline V and J ends were trimmed by 7 bases and 0 bases, with 8 bases remaining between them. The CDR3 here is CASTDLSTDTQYF. Written as DNA, the CDR3 is TGTGCCAGCACCGATCTCAGCACAGATACGCAGTATTTT.

In this sample, this clonotype turned up many times. This chain uses TRBV7-2 with TRBJ2-2; 8 positions agree with TRBD1. Looked up from germline, CDR1 is SGHTA and CDR2 is FQGNSA. With 4 bases clipped from V and 4 bases from J, the junction kept 5 bases outside the gene matches. The CDR3 runs 15 residues. The CDR3 sequence: CASSSTGQATGELFF. In nucleotides, the CDR3 is TGTGCCAGCAGCTCAACGGGACAGGCCACCGGGGAGCTGTTTTTT.

This clonotype was seen only a few times. The chain joins TRBV11-3 to TRBJ2-2; TRBD1 aligns across 7 bases. This CDR3 is built from 15 residues. V lost 0 bases, J lost 4 bases, and 2 bases stayed unmatched. CDR1 and CDR2 (germline): SGHNT, YENEEA. Here the CDR3 reads CASSLETGSTGELFF. The DNA of the CDR3 is TGTGCCAGCAGCTTAGAGACAGGGTCCACCGGGGAGCTGTTTTTT.

This clonotype has ten or more counts. This chain joins TRBV7-2 and TRBJ1-1; D is unresolved. From germline, CDR1 is SGHTA and CDR2 FQGNSA. V lost 5 bases and J 1 base, leaving 14 bases between the germline ends. The CDR3 spans 15 residues. In DNA form, the CDR3 reads TGTGCCAGCAGCATTGTAGGACTGGGGAACACTGAAGCTTTCTTT. Protein sequence: CASSIVGLGNTEAFF.

This rearrangement joins TRBV7-2 to TRBJ2-3, with D possibly being TRBD1 or TRBD2 (6 bases each). The CDR3 loop spans 17 amino acids. Germline CDR1 is SGHTA and CDR2 is FQGNSA. Trimming took 1 base from V and 4 from J, leaving 18 bases between them. CDR3 residues: CASSLGLSRGQADTQYF. The CDR3 DNA follows: TGTGCCAGCAGCTTAGGTCTTTCTCGGGGGCAGGCAGATACGCAGTATTTT.

The table lists this clonotype with a few counts. The genes are TRBV7-9 and TRBJ1-2; 7 nucleotides agree with TRBD1. CDR1 and CDR2 from the germline V gene are SEHNR and FQNEAQ (reference sequence). The CDR3 extends over 14 amino acids. V trimming: 5 bases; J trimming: 4 bases; junction bases outside the gene matches: 7. The CDR3 loop reads CASSTNRGTYGYTF. DNA for the CDR3: TGTGCCAGCAGCACAAACAGGGGAACCTATGGCTACACCTTC.

This clonotype was found a few times. V gene TRBV7-9 combines with J gene TRBJ1-2; TRBD1 aligns across 8 bases. Unmatched junction bases numbered 8, after V lost 0 bases and J lost 8 bases. Per germline, CDR1 SEHNR and CDR2 FQNEAQ (reference sequence). This CDR3 comprises 15 residues. This chain's CDR3 is CASSLAVQGASGYTF. CDR3 bases: TGTGCCAGCAGCTTAGCGGTGCAGGGGGCGAGCGGCTACACCTTC.

This clonotype was observed a few times. The chain couples TRBV5-1 to TRBJ1-1, with D unresolved. V was trimmed by 2 bases and J by 0 bases, leaving 14 bases between them. The germline gives CDR1 SGHRS, CDR2 YFSETQ. The CDR3 is made up of 16 amino acids. CDR3 DNA sequence: TGCGCCAGCAGCTTTGCCGGCGGGCAGATGAACACTGAAGCTTTCTTT. Translating gives CASSFAGGQMNTEAFF. The full variable domain, completed using reference TRBV5-1 and TRBJ1-1, is KAGVTQTPRYLIKTRGQQVTLSCSPISGHRSVSWYQQTPGQGLQFLFEYFSETQRNKGNFPGRFSGRQFSNSRSEMNVSTLELGDSALYLCASSFAGGQMNTEAFFGQGTRLTVV.

This clonotype was observed a handful of times. This chain joins TRBV11-2 and TRBJ2-7, with TRBD2 as a possible D gene (6 bases). This CDR3 is built from 15 residues. Trimming took off 2 bases at V and 3 bases at J, with 14 bases between the two ends. The germline gives CDR1 SGHAT, CDR2 FQNNGV. CDR3 sequence (DNA): TGTGCCAGCAGCTTACTCGGGACTGCGAACTACGAGCAGTACTTC. Encoded protein: CASSLLGTANYEQYF.

In this sample, this clonotype turned up many times. This chain uses TRBV29-1 with TRBJ1-6, with a possible D match to TRBD1 (5 bases). CDR3 size: 14 residues. The germline gives CDR1 SQVTM, CDR2 ANQGSEA. V shed 6 bases and J shed 2 bases, with 11 bases lying between them. CDR3 in amino acids: CSVGSGAYNSPLHF. For the CDR3, the DNA is TGCAGCGTCGGCTCGGGGGCCTATAATTCACCCCTCCACTTT.